The entry below describes one TCR beta chain. Its antigen is not known. This specimen comes from a study of T cells in Graves' hyperthyroidism and ophthalmopathy. Trimming took 5 bases from V and 8 from J; bases not matched to a gene: 8. This CDR3 is built from 14 residues. Germline V gene sequence: CDR1 SGHAT, CDR2 FQNNGV. Study-level points and caveats: Ophthalmopathy was told apart from stable hyperthyroidism by a 13 V-J model.

Amplified regions were TCR beta CDR3 sequences from RNA transcripts. HTBI primers were the set used in a first-round RT-PCR of the TCR CDR3. TCRdb passed the multiplex PCR reads through MiXCR, listing each CDR3 protein once. The top ten clones hold approximately 44% of a sample with about 510,000 distinct CDR3 sequences, 40% to 50% of them seen once. The chain uses TRBV11-2 and TRBJ1-2, with TRBD1 matching over 10 bases. Sequencing input: peripheral blood or thyroid tissue (not recorded which). The receptor was derived from an adult woman with Graves' disease, either hyperthyroidism or ophthalmopathy (not recorded which). The CDR3 region is CASSARQGALGYTF. The CDR3 DNA reads as TGTGCCAGCAGCGCCCGACAGGGGGCATTAGGCTACACCTTC.